One sample yielded the 9 T cell receptor beta chains listed below, sequenced in a study of cytomegalovirus exposure and HLA in healthy donors. The study ran its PCR with 60 Vbeta and 13 Jbeta primers. Generated by immunoSEQ multiplex PCR, the TCRdb table keeps only in-frame clones and is missing some. The sample has 100,000 to 120,000 clones, roughly 80% seen once; the top ten hold 6.5% to 8.5%. Material: PBMCs. Source of these receptors: a man under 40 in good health and CMV-seropositive.

The V and J genes are TRBV18 and TRBJ2-3; maybe TRBD1 (5 bases). V was clipped by 2 bases and J by 6 bases, with 12 bases between them. Germline V gene lookup returns CDR1 KGHSH and CDR2 LQKENI. The CDR3 extends over 14 amino acids. The CDR3 coding sequence is TGTGCCAGCTCACCAACAGACAGCCCGGATACGCAGTATTTT. Its protein product is CASSPTDSPDTQYF.

This clone was picked up a small number of times. V and J are TRBV5-6 and TRBJ1-1, with TRBD1 matching over 8 bases. V dropped 4 bases and J dropped 1; count of bases not matched to a gene: 9. The CDR3 consists of 16 residues. Germline CDR1 SGHDT, CDR2 YYEEEE. CDR3 bases: TGTGCCAGCAGCGCTATCTTCAGGGGGCGGAACACTGAAGCTTTCTTT. Its translation: CASSAIFRGRNTEAFF.

The chain carries TRBV4-1 and TRBJ1-2; 8 positions match TRBD1. Trimming at V came to 0 bases and at J to 8 bases, leaving 5 bases not matched to a gene. Looked up from germline, CDR1 is MGHRA and CDR2 is YSYEKL. The CDR3 has 14 amino acids. The CDR3 loop reads CASSQEPQGEGYTF. CDR3 bases: TGCGCCAGCAGCCAAGAACCACAGGGGGAGGGCTACACCTTC.

The genes are TRBV11-2 and TRBJ1-2; TRBD1 matches 7 bases. Per the germline V gene, CDR1 is SGHAT and CDR2 is FQNNGV. This CDR3 is 15 amino acids long. J lost 4 bases, V lost 2 bases, and 7 bases had no gene match. CDR3 sequence (DNA): TGTGCCAGCAGCTTAAGTGACGGGACAGCCTATGGCTACACCTTC. This encodes CASSLSDGTAYGYTF.

This clone appeared a few times. The gene calls are TRBV12-2 and TRBJ1-5. TRBV12-2 is described as a pseudogene. The CDR3 has 15 residues. In DNA, the CDR3 is TGTGCAAGTCGCTTTCGGGAAGAGAGCAATCAGCCCCAGCATTTT. The encoded protein is CASRFREESNQPQHF.

Comments on this clone: Different DNA sequences within this sample yield the same CDR3. As DNA, the CDR3 is TGCGCCAGCAGCCCGAGACAGGGGGGGAATTCACCCCTCCACTTT. The encoded protein is CASSPRQGGNSPLHF. This rearrangement joins TRBV5-1 to TRBJ1-6, with TRBD1 matching over 9 bases. Germline CDR1 is SGHRS and CDR2 is YFSETQ. V lost 4 bases to trimming and J lost 7 bases; unmatched junction nucleotides: 6. The CDR3 has 15 amino acids.

The chain carries TRBV28 and TRBJ2-7, with no clear D. Trimming shortened V by 3 bases and J by 3 bases, and 18 bases separated the two germline ends. Germline assignment: CDR1 MDHEN and CDR2 SYDVKM. This CDR3 is 16 amino acids long. The CDR3 protein is CASSFHFRGLNYEQYF. The CDR3, as DNA: TGTGCCAGCAGTTTCCATTTTCGTGGCTTAAACTACGAGCAGTACTTC.

This clone was detected only a few times. The chain is built from TRBV7-8 and TRBJ2-7, with D unresolved. CDR3 length: 13 residues. Looked up from germline, CDR1 is SGHVS and CDR2 is FQNEAQ. V was shortened by 1 base and J by 4 bases, with 8 bases between the two germline ends. CDR3 protein: CASSLVASYEQYF. CDR3 sequence (DNA): TGTGCCAGCAGCTTAGTGGCCTCATACGAGCAGTACTTC. The full variable domain, its missing parts supplied by reference TRBV7-8 and TRBJ2-7, is GAGVSQSPRYKVAKRGQDVALRCDPISGHVSLFWYQQALGQGPEFLTYFQNEAQLDKSGLPSDRFFAERPEGSVSTLKIQRTQQEDSAVYLCASSLVASYEQYFGPGTRLTVT.

V gene TRBV19 combines with J gene TRBJ2-7; D is possibly TRBD2 (5 bases). CDR1 is LNHDA and CDR2 is SQIVND in the germline V gene (reference sequence). The length of the CDR3 is 14 residues. The V end lost 1 base, the J end lost 2 bases, and 9 bases lay between the germline ends. The CDR3 region is CASSIGGVTYEQYF. In nucleotides, the CDR3 is TGTGCCAGTAGTATAGGGGGAGTTACCTACGAGCAGTACTTC.